The 26 T cell receptor beta chains listed next were all sequenced from one sample in a study of regulatory T cells in long-lasting Graves disease. Time point reported: newly diagnosed GD, antithyroid drugs for less than 3 months. PBMCs were the source of the RNA used for TCR sequencing. Arm-PCR of CDR3 regions and iRepertoire HTBI primers were the basis on which TCR beta libraries were built. TCRdb redid the calling of the multiplex PCR reads with MiXCR, one entry per CDR3 protein. Seen here are about 300,000 distinct CDR3 sequences, 18% observed once, and the top ten hold 38%. This sample comprised peripheral blood mononuclear cells (PBMCs), obtained at new diagnosis, from a patient treated with antithyroid drugs. The receptors shown here come from a female donor with Graves disease.

J is TRBJ2-7 and V is TRBV5-1; the match to TRBD2 covers 12 bases. V was clipped by 4 bases and J by 7 bases; unmatched bases: 12. The CDR3 covers 16 residues. The V gene's germline CDR1 is SGHRS and CDR2 YFSETQ. This CDR3 is CASSPRLAGASWEQYF. As DNA, the CDR3 is TGCGCCAGCAGCCCCCGACTAGCGGGAGCCTCTTGGGAGCAGTACTTC. Full variable domain (rest looked up from reference TRBV5-1 and TRBJ2-7): KAGVTQTPRYLIKTRGQQVTLSCSPISGHRSVSWYQQTPGQGLQFLFEYFSETQRNKGNFPGRFSGRQFSNSRSEMNVSTLELGDSALYLCASSPRLAGASWEQYFGPGTRLTVT.

The CDR3 sequence is CASSPTQGRETQYF. For the CDR3, the DNA is TGTGCCAGCAGTCCGACGCAGGGTAGAGAGACCCAGTACTTC. The J gene is TRBJ2-5, the V gene TRBV12-3 or TRBV12-4, with D tentatively TRBD1 (5 bases). The CDR3 loop spans 14 amino acids. Trimming cost V 5 bases and J 4 bases, with 14 bases left between them.

The rearrangement links TRBV7-9 to TRBJ2-5, with TRBD1 identical over 9 bases. V gave up 11 bases and J gave up 5 bases; unmatched junction bases: 12. Germline assignment: CDR1 SEHNR and CDR2 FQNEAQ (reference sequence). This CDR3 has 14 amino acids. CDR3 region: CAGTRGGTGETQYF. As DNA, the CDR3 is TGTGCCGGCACCCGAGGTGGGACAGGGGAGACCCAGTACTTC.

This clonotype was found many times. The V call is TRBV4-2, the J call TRBJ1-6; D possibly corresponds to TRBD1 (5 bases). Trimming left V 1 base short and J 7 bases short, with 11 bases between. CDR3 length equals 15 residues. From germline, CDR1 is LGHNA and CDR2 YNFKEQ. In DNA form, the CDR3 reads TGTGCCAGCAGCCAAGGCGGGACGGACAATTCACCCCTCCACTTT. Translating gives CASSQGGTDNSPLHF.

This clonotype showed up many times. The J gene is TRBJ2-5, the V gene TRBV28; the match to TRBD2 covers 8 bases. Germline loops: CDR1 MDHEN, CDR2 SYDVKM. With V trimmed by 5 bases and J by 2 bases, 7 bases remained unmatched. This CDR3 has 15 residues. DNA of the CDR3: TGTGCCAGCAGTCCAGCGGGAGAAGGTCAAGAGACCCAGTACTTC. Protein: CASSPAGEGQETQYF.

The rearrangement links TRBV19 to TRBJ1-4; TRBD1 matches 7 bases. This CDR3 has 14 residues. CDR1 LNHDA and CDR2 SQIVND come from the germline V gene (reference sequence). Losses at the gene ends were 3 bases for V and 7 bases for J; bases not matched to a gene: 5. CDR3 sequence (DNA): TGTGCCAGTAGTATCGGCAGGGGGAGTGAAAAACTGTTTTTT. Encoded protein: CASSIGRGSEKLFF.

V usage is TRBV20-1 and J usage is TRBJ2-7, with TRBD2 identical over 10 bases. Trimming removed 3 bases from V and 3 bases from J; junction bases left unmatched: 8. Germline V gene data show CDR1 as DFQATT and CDR2 as SNEGSKA (reference sequence). This CDR3 is 15 amino acids long. In nucleotides, the CDR3 is TGCAGTGCTAGCCAGATCTCTAGCGGGGGCTACGAGCAGTACTTC. Translated, it gives CSASQISSGGYEQYF.

This clonotype was seen repeatedly, ten times or more. This chain joins TRBV19 and TRBJ2-6, with TRBD2 matching 12 bases. The junction had 10 bases not matched to a gene; V was cut back by 9 bases and J by 4 bases. This CDR3 comprises 17 residues. Germline V CDR1 and CDR2: LNHDA, SQIVND (reference sequence). CDR3 in DNA: TGTGCCAGCGGGGCCCTAGCGGGAGGGACAGGGGCCAACGTCCTGACTTTC. It encodes CASGALAGGTGANVLTF. Looking up the rest from reference TRBV19 and TRBJ2-6 gives the full variable domain: DGGITQSPKYLFRKEGQNVTLSCEQNLNHDAMYWYRQDPGQGLRLIYYSQIVNDFQKGDIAEGYSVSREKKESFPLTVTSAQKNPTAFYLCASGALAGGTGANVLTFGAGSRLTVL.

This clonotype was seen repeatedly, ten times or more. This rearrangement joins TRBV11-2 to TRBJ2-3, with D tentatively TRBD2 (5 bases). The CDR3 spans 18 residues. Trimming removed 1 base at V and 2 bases at J, with 19 bases between. CDR1 and CDR2 from the germline V gene are SGHAT and FQNNGV. The CDR3: CASSLVGYGEGVTDTQYF. CDR3 coding DNA: TGTGCCAGCAGCTTAGTGGGGTACGGCGAGGGAGTCACAGATACGCAGTATTTT.

The V call is TRBV5-1, the J call TRBJ1-4; the D is unclear. CDR1 SGHRS and CDR2 YFSETQ come from the germline V gene. This CDR3 is built from 13 residues. V lost 2 bases, J lost 4 bases, and 6 bases lay in between. The CDR3 DNA reads as TGCGCCAGCAGCTTAAACAATAATGAAAAACTGTTTTTT. This sequence encodes CASSLNNNEKLFF.

This clonotype was seen at least ten times. This chain connects TRBV10-2 to TRBJ2-7; D may be TRBD2 (6 bases). Per germline, CDR1 WSHSY and CDR2 SAAADI. Trimming left V 0 bases short and J 1 base short, with 10 bases between. This CDR3 has 15 residues. The CDR3 loop is CASSESSGLSYEQYF. CDR3 coding DNA: TGCGCCAGCAGTGAGTCAAGCGGGCTATCCTACGAGCAGTACTTC.

This clonotype has a count of ten or more. The rearrangement links TRBV2 to TRBJ1-4, with a tentative D call TRBD1 (5 bases). This CDR3 has 14 residues. V lost 10 bases and J lost 0, with 12 bases in between. Germline CDR1 reads SNHLY; CDR2 reads FYNNEI. CDR3 sequence reads: CATRQLATNEKLFF. The DNA for the CDR3 is TGTGCCACAAGACAGCTAGCAACTAATGAAAAACTGTTTTTT.

This clonotype showed up many times. The chain joins TRBV6-2 or TRBV6-3 to TRBJ1-2; D gene uncertain. This CDR3 spans 15 amino acids. From germline, CDR1 is MNHEY and CDR2 SVGEGT. The V gene lost 5 bases and the J gene lost 6 bases, with 19 bases spanning the gap. The CDR3 spells CASSRPLIGIDGYTF. In DNA form, the CDR3 reads TGTGCCAGCAGTAGACCTCTTATAGGGATCGATGGCTACACCTTC.

On this clonotype: A clone one base away is much larger, so this may be a read error. This chain joins TRBV5-1 and TRBJ1-4; 7 bases align to TRBD1. CDR1 SGHRS and CDR2 YFSETQ come from the germline V gene. The trim removed 4 bases at V and 12 bases at J, leaving 12 bases unmatched. The CDR3 totals 14 residues. The CDR3 loop is CASSATGASGELFF. CDR3 sequence (DNA): TGCGCCAGCAGCGCAACAGGGGCGAGTGGAGAACTGTTTTTT.

The chain carries TRBV5-1 and TRBJ2-3; D gene unclear. V shed 0 bases and J shed 6 bases, with 8 bases lying between them. The CDR3 has 13 residues. Germline CDR1 reads SGHRS; CDR2 reads YFSETQ. The CDR3 nucleotides are TGCGCCAGCAGCTTGGTAGTGTCGGATACGCAGTATTTT. Its translation: CASSLVVSDTQYF.

This clonotype appeared many times. The V gene is TRBV20-1, the J gene TRBJ2-1, with 8 bases aligning to TRBD2. This CDR3 is 15 amino acids long. CDR1 is DFQATT, CDR2 SNEGSKA, per germline (reference sequence). V shed 1 base, J shed 4 bases, and the junction held 6 bases outside the gene matches. The CDR3 sequence is CSARVSSGLYNEQFF. The CDR3 DNA reads TGCAGTGCTAGAGTATCTAGCGGGTTGTACAATGAGCAGTTCTTC.

The sample holds a few counts of this clonotype. The conserved closing phenylalanine or tryptophan is absent in this CDR3, likely reflecting a read error. The DNA is left out, because the CDR3 cannot be placed on it with certainty; the CDR3 is given as TCRdb lists it. The rearrangement joins TRBV6-1 to TRBJ2-6; the D call in the table, TRBD1, was not verified against the DNA. The CDR3 length is 12 residues, termini included. Germline-derived CDR1 and CDR2 are MNHNS and SASEGT. The CDR3 here is CASSEFQPHLSV.

This clonotype was seen a few times. The chain carries TRBV19 and TRBJ2-3; 7 bases map to TRBD2. CDR3 length equals 15 residues. Germline CDR1 LNHDA, CDR2 SQIVND (reference sequence). V shed 3 bases and J 6 bases; nucleotides not matched to a gene: 9. The CDR3 here is CASSMAGDAPDTQYF. The CDR3 bases are TGTGCCAGTAGTATGGCGGGGGACGCACCTGATACGCAGTATTTT.

Details on this clonotype: This may be a read error, as it is one base from a much larger clone. This chain uses TRBV3-1 with TRBJ2-1; D gene uncertain. CDR3 length: 14 amino acids. Germline CDR1 and CDR2: LGHDT and YNNKEL (reference sequence). Trimming cost V 1 base and J 8 bases, with 12 bases left between them. As DNA, the CDR3 is TGTGCCAGCAGCCAAGTTGAGGCGTCCTATGAGCAGTTCTTC. Encoded protein: CASSQVEASYEQFF.

This clonotype was recorded at least ten times. The CDR3 sequence is CASEEAGFGEQYF. In nucleotides, the CDR3 is TGTGCCAGCGAGGAAGCAGGGTTTGGCGAGCAGTACTTC. V and J are TRBV2 and TRBJ2-7; D is possibly TRBD1 (5 bases). The V end was cut by 8 bases, the J end by 6 bases, with 17 bases between. CDR3 length equals 13 residues. Looked up from germline, CDR1 is SNHLY and CDR2 is FYNNEI.

The gene calls are TRBV28 and TRBJ1-5, with 7 bases that match TRBD1. The CDR3 length is 13 residues. Germline V CDR1 and CDR2: MDHEN, SYDVKM. Trimming removed 10 bases from V and 5 bases from J; junction bases left unmatched: 8. CDR3 region: CAIQGGRDQPQHF. CDR3 nucleotide sequence: TGTGCCATTCAAGGGGGCCGGGATCAGCCCCAGCATTTT. Full variable domain (outside the CDR3, taken from reference TRBV28 and TRBJ1-5): DVKVTQSSRYLVKRTGEKVFLECVQDMDHENMFWYRQDPGLGLRLIYFSYDVKMKEKGDIPEGYSVSREKKERFSLILESASTNQTSMYLCAIQGGRDQPQHFGDGTRLSIL.

Ten or more counts support this clonotype. The J gene is TRBJ2-3, the V gene TRBV19; D is uncertain. The germline V gene encodes CDR1 LNHDA and CDR2 SQIVND (reference sequence). This CDR3 spans 15 amino acids. The germline V and J ends were trimmed by 5 bases and 1 base, with 13 bases remaining between them. This CDR3 is CASSPPPHGTDTQYF. CDR3 sequence (DNA): TGTGCCAGTAGTCCTCCTCCGCACGGCACAGATACGCAGTATTTT. Looking up the rest from reference TRBV19 and TRBJ2-3 gives the full variable domain: DGGITQSPKYLFRKEGQNVTLSCEQNLNHDAMYWYRQDPGQGLRLIYYSQIVNDFQKGDIAEGYSVSREKKESFPLTVTSAQKNPTAFYLCASSPPPHGTDTQYFGPGTRLTVL.

There are many counts of this clonotype. This chain uses TRBV20-1 with TRBJ2-7; D might be TRBD1 (5 bases). The CDR3 runs 14 residues. Germline V lookup: CDR1 DFQATT, CDR2 SNEGSKA (reference sequence). Trimming took 2 bases from V and 3 from J, leaving 14 bases between them. CDR3 sequence (DNA): TGCAGTGCTAGACCTAGAAGGACAAGCTACGAGCAGTACTTC. This gives the protein CSARPRRTSYEQYF.

As concerns this clonotype: This may be a read error: a much more frequent sequence differs by one nucleotide. The chain uses TRBV6-2 or TRBV6-3 and TRBJ2-7, with no clear D. The CDR3 extends over 12 amino acids. Trimming shortened V by 5 bases and J by 0 bases, and 5 bases separated the two germline ends. CDR1 is MNHEY and CDR2 is SVGEGT in the germline V gene. The CDR3: CASSEYSYEQYF. The CDR3 region has the DNA TGTGCCAGCAGTGAATACTCCTACGAGCAGTACTTC.

This clonotype was seen a few times. The V and J genes are TRBV6-2 or TRBV6-3 and TRBJ1-5, with D tentatively TRBD1 (5 bases). Germline CDR1 is MNHEY and CDR2 is SVGEGT. This CDR3 is built from 14 residues. Trimming removed 7 bases at V and 0 bases at J, with 10 bases between. CDR3 nucleotides: TGTGCCAGCATCCCAGGGTCTAGCAATCAGCCCCAGCATTTT. This sequence encodes CASIPGSSNQPQHF.

This chain uses TRBV2 with TRBJ2-1; the D is unclear. The better agreement between TRBJ2-7 and the DNA end casts doubt on the J call. Per the germline V gene, CDR1 is SNHLY and CDR2 is FYNNEI. CDR3 size: 15 residues. CDR3 loop: CASDPDRTQYNEQYF. The CDR3 bases are TGTGCCAGCGATCCGGACCGCACCCAATACAATGAGCAGTACTTC.